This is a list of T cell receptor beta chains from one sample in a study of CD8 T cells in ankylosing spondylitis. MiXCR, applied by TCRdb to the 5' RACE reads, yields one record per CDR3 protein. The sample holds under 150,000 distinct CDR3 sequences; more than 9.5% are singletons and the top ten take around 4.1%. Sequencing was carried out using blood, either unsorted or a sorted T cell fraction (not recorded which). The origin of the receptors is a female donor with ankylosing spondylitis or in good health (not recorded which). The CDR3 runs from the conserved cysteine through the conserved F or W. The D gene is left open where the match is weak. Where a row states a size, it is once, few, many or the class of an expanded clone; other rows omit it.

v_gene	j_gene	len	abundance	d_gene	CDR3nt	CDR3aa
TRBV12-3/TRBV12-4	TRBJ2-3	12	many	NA	TGTGCCAGCACCCTATCGGACGATACGCAGTATTTT	CASTLSDDTQYF
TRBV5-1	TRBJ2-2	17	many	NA	TGCGCCAGCAGCTTTAACGCAGGCGCGTCGAACACCGGGGAGCTGTTTTTT	CASSFNAGASNTGELFF
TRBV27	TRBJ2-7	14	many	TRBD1	TGTGCCAGCAGGACAGGGTTGGGGACCTACGAGCAGTACTTC	CASRTGLGTYEQYF
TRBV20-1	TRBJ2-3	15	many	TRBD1	TGCAGTGCTAGACCCTGGGACAGGGGAACAGATACGCAGTATTTT	CSARPWDRGTDTQYF
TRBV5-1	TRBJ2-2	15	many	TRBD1	TGCGCCAGCAGCTTACAGGGGGATTACACCGGGGAGCTGTTTTTT	CASSLQGDYTGELFF
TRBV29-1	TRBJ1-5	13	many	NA	TGCAGCGTTGAAACCGACAGCAATCAGCCCCAGCATTTT	CSVETDSNQPQHF
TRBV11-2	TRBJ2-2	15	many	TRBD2	TGTGCCAGCAGCTTCGGACGGGAGGGGACCGGGGAGCTGTTTTTT	CASSFGREGTGELFF
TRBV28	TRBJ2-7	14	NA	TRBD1	TGTGCCAGCAGTAATACAGGGGCGCACTACGAGCAGTACTTC	CASSNTGAHYEQYF
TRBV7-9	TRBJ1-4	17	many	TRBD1	TGTGCCAGCAGCCTCACACGGGACAGGGGGAAGAAGGAAAAACTGTTTTTT	CASSLTRDRGKKEKLFF
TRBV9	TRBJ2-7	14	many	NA	TGTGCCAGCAGCCGGGACGGGTTCACCTACGAGCAGTACTTC	CASSRDGFTYEQYF
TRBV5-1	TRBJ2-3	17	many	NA	TGCGCCAGCAGCTTGGAGATTAGGGACCTCCCCACAGATACGCAGTATTTT	CASSLEIRDLPTDTQYF
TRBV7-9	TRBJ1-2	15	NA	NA	TGTGCCAGCAACTTCGGGCAGCGAAGTAACTATGGCTACACCTTC	CASNFGQRSNYGYTF
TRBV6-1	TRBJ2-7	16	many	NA	TGTGCCAGCAGTCGCGAGGGGACAAGTGGCTCCTACGAGCAGTACTTC	CASSREGTSGSYEQYF
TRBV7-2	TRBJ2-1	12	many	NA	TGTGCCAGCAGCCCAGAGGTCGGGGAGCAGTTCTTC	CASSPEVGEQFF
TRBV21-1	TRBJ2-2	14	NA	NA	TGTGCCAGCAGCGCGCGGACAGACACCGGGGAGCTGTTTTTT	CASSARTDTGELFF
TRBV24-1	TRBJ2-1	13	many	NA	TGTGCCACCAGTGAATCATCCTACAATGAGCAGTTCTTC	CATSESSYNEQFF
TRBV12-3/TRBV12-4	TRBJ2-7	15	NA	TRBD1	TGTGCCAGCAGTTTACGGACAGGGTTTTCCTACGAGCAGTACTTC	CASSLRTGFSYEQYF
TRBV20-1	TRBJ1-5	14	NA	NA	TGCAGTGCTCCCGGACAGTATAGCAATCAGCCCCAGCATTTT	CSAPGQYSNQPQHF
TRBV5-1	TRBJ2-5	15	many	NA	TGCGCCAGCAGCTCCGAGGGGGGACGCCAAGAGACCCAGTACTTC	CASSSEGGRQETQYF
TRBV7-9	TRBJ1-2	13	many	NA	TGTGCCAGCAGCTCCGTGGTGATAGGGGGCTACACCTTC	CASSSVVIGGYTF
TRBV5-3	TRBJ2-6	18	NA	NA	TGTGCCAGAAGCTTCCAGGGCCATCCTTACTCTGGGGCCAACGTCCTGACTTTC	CARSFQGHPYSGANVLTF
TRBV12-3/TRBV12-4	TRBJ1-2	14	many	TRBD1	TGTGCCAGCAGTCCGGGACAGGGGTACTATGGCTACACCTTC	CASSPGQGYYGYTF
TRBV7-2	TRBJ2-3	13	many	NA	TGTGCCAGCAGCTTAGACTGGACAGATACGCAGTATTTT	CASSLDWTDTQYF
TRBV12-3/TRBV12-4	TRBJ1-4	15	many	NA	TGTGCCAGCAGTTCGGTGGTGGGCGTTGGTGAAAAACTGTTTTTT	CASSSVVGVGEKLFF
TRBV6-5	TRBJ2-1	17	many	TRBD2	TGTGCCAGCAGTTACTCCCCGACTAGCGGGATTTACAATGAGCAGTTCTTC	CASSYSPTSGIYNEQFF
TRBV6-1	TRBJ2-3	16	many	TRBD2	TGTGCCAGCAGCCCGACTAGCGGGGATAGCACAGATACGCAGTATTTT	CASSPTSGDSTDTQYF
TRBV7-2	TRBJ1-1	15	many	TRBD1	TGTGCCAGCAGATTCGACAGGGGGCGACCCACTGAAGCTTTCTTT	CASRFDRGRPTEAFF
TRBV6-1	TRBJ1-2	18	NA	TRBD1	TGTGCCGGCAGGAATTCCGGGACAGGGGAACCCTCTAACTATGGCGACACCTTC	CAGRNSGTGEPSNYGDTF
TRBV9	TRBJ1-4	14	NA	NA	TGTGCCAGCAGCGCCCGGGACACTAATGAAAAACTGTTTTTT	CASSARDTNEKLFF
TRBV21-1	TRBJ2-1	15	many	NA	TGTGCCAGCAGCAAAGATGGACAGGGGGCCAATGAGCAGTTCTTC	CASSKDGQGANEQFF
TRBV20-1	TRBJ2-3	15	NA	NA	TGCAGTGCTAGAGATAGAACGAAAGGTGGAGATACGCAGTATTTT	CSARDRTKGGDTQYF
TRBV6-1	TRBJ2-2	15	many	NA	TGTGCCAGCAGCCTACAGGACGCAAGGACCGGGGAGCTGTTTTTT	CASSLQDARTGELFF
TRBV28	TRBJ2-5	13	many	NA	TGTGCCAGCAGGGACATAGGGTTGGAGACCCAGTACTTC	CASRDIGLETQYF
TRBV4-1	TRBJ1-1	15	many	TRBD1	TGCGCCAGCAGCTCACCGACAGGGGTAAAGACTGAAGCTTTCTTT	CASSSPTGVKTEAFF
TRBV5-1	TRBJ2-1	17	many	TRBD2	TGCGCCAGCAGCCCTAGCGGGAGTCCACCCTTATACAATGAGCAGTTCTTC	CASSPSGSPPLYNEQFF
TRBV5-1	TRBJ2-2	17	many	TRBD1	TGCGCCAGCGCCCCGATCGGACAGGGGGCCGACACCGGGGAGCTGTTTTTT	CASAPIGQGADTGELFF
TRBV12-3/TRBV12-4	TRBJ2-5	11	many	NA	TGTGCCAGCAGTATGGACCAGACCCAGTACTTC	CASSMDQTQYF
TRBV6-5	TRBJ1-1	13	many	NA	TGTGCCAGCAGTTACTCTGTCACAGTCGAAGCTTTCTTT	CASSYSVTVEAFF
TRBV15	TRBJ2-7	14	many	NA	TGTGCCACCAGCAGAGATAGTAACGCCGACGAGCAGTACTTC	CATSRDSNADEQYF
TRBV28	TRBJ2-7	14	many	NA	TGTGCCAGCCTTCCCATCGGGATCTCCTACGAGCAGTACTTC	CASLPIGISYEQYF
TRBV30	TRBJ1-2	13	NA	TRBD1	TGTGCCTGGAGTGAAACAGGGGGCGAGAGCTACACCTTC	CAWSETGGESYTF
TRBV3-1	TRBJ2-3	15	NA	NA	TGTGCCAGCAGCCAAGCTGACCCCAGAACAGATAGGCAGTATTTT	CASSQADPRTDRQYF
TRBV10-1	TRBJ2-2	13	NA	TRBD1	TGCGCCAGCAGTCCAGGGGGCACCGGGGAGCTGTTTTTT	CASSPGGTGELFF
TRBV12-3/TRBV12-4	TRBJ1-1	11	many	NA	TGTGCCAGCAGCTGGACGGTTGAAGCTTTCTTT	CASSWTVEAFF
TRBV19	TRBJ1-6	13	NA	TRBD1	TGTGCCAGTGGACAGGGTCGGGATTCACCCCTCCACTTT	CASGQGRDSPLHF
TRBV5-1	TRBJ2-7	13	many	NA	TGCGCCAGCAGCTTGACAGGGGACTGGGAGCAGTACTTC	CASSLTGDWEQYF